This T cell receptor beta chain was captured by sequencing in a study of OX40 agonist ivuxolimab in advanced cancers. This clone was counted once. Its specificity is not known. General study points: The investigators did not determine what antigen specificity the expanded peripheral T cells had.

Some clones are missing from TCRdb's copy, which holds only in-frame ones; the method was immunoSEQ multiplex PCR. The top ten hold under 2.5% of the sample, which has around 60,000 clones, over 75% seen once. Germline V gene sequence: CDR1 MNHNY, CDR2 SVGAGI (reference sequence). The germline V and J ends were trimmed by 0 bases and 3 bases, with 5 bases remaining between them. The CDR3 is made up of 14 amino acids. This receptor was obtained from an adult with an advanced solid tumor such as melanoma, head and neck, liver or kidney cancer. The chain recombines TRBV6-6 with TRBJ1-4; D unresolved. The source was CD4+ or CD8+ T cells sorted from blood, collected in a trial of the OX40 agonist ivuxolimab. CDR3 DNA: TGTGCCAGCAGTTACTCAGACCCTAATGAAAAACTGTTTTTT. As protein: CASSYSDPNEKLFF.